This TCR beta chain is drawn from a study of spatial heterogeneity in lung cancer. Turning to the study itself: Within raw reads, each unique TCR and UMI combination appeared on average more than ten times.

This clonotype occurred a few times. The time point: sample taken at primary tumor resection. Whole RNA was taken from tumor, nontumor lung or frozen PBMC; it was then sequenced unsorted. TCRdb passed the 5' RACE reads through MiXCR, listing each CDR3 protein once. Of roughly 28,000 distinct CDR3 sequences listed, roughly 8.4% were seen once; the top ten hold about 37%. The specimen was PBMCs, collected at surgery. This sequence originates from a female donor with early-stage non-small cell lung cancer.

The CDR3: CATSDKTGDILNEQFF. CDR3 in DNA: TGTGCCACCAGTGATAAAACAGGTGACATCCTCAATGAGCAGTTCTTC. This chain connects TRBV24-1 to TRBJ2-1; a weak D match, TRBD1 (5 bases). V was cut by 3 bases and J by 6 bases, with 17 bases left in between. The V gene's germline CDR1 is KGHDR and CDR2 SFDVKD. CDR3 size: 16 residues.